This T cell receptor beta chain stems from a study of naive and memory T cell subsets (dated by TCRdb to the late 2010s). General notes on the study: The study applied an open-source, UMI-based TCR alpha and beta sequencing pipeline to sorted naive and memory peripheral blood T cell subsets. RNA was DNase-treated and reverse transcribed with TCR constant-region primers, mostly using SuperScript III. The functional CMV T cell responses agreed completely with IgG serology results.

Libraries were built with UMI-ligation and nested PCR. To cover both TRBC1 and TRBC2, the beta constant-region primer consisted of an equimolar mix of two oligonucleotides. The ligated cDNA went through four rounds of PCR with nested alpha and beta constant-region primers together with the SP2 primer. A single-stranded oligonucleotide bearing the SP2 primer plus a 12-nucleotide UMI was ligated onto the 3' end of the cDNA by T4 RNA ligase 1. Incubation of the ligation reaction lasted roughly 19-25 hours at 16 degrees C. To avoid over-amplification, PCR2 was usually performed as a SYBR Green qPCR and halted once a predetermined threshold was reached. All purifications after the first were performed with Agencourt AMPure XP magnetic beads. Library quantification was done by Qubit, followed by a TapeStation check on which the main peak was expected at around 650 bp. Sequencing of the pooled libraries was done on an Illumina MiSeq using v2 2x251 paired-end kits, which typically yielded roughly 0.95-2.1 million reads per sample. Each sample was pooled at 3.5 to 4 nM, and roughly 4.5-8% PhiX was included to help cluster recognition. On the authors' methods: Decombinator assigned V and J genes to Demultiplexor-processed FASTQ reads by tag matching, allowing a single base-pair mismatch. Collapsinator relied on UMIs to fix sequencing errors as well as frequency errors caused by PCR heterogeneity. CDR3Translator translated TCRs and extracted CDR3s from the conserved cysteine to the FGXG phenylalanine, flagging non-productive sequences. Gini, Shannon entropy and inverse Simpson indices were calculated on repertoires subsampled to equal numbers of UMI-defined TCRs. Within the linear range, a power law was fitted to clonotype abundance distributions using maximum likelihood. When run on a single naive CD8 sample, MIGEC and the pipeline yielded similar UMI counts, similar unique TCR numbers and similar clonal distributions. In one analysis, naive TCRs also found in any memory subset of the same donor were removed from the naive repertoire. The repertoires were searched for around 7,000 CMV-associated CDR3 sequences that had been compiled from VDJdb and a published dataset. Clones were called with MiXCR by TCRdb after fastp trimmed the public reads at Q25, and only in-frame beta chains were retained. Identical CDR3 protein sequences are pooled into one entry, listed with their most common genes and DNA. The V and J calls here are based on TCRdb, not the publication. Within this sample are about 150,000 distinct CDR3 sequences, with approximately 24% of them counted one time only. The top ten clonotypes cover about 0.11% of the sample.

Overall results and qualifications from the work: A power law was followed by TCR abundance, with an exponent that differed between naive and memory subsets but was consistent across the three individuals. A few larger clonotypes were present in naive repertoires, especially CD8 naive repertoires, and these clonotypes were possibly memory cells re-expressing CD45RA. No ground truth was available to validate the repertoire findings for the naive and memory subsets. Once error correction was done, more than 95% of naive TCR sequences showed up just once, which made the naive abundance distributions much steeper than those of the memory subsets. Clonotypes were defined as single alpha or beta chain sequences, not paired alpha/beta receptors. RNA-based TCR counts may be influenced by expression changes linked to T cell activation and differentiation. In both CD4 and CD8 cells, going from naive through CM, EM and EMRA, the Gini index went up while Shannon and inverse Simpson diversity went down.

Separate amplification of TCR alpha and beta chain libraries was performed from the second PCR step onward. The CMV status of each donor was determined by measuring IFNgamma production from CD4+ T cells after fresh PBMCs had been stimulated overnight with CMV viral lysate. Miltenyi beads were used first to positively select CD4 T cells, and CD8 T cells were then positively selected from the CD4-negative fraction. Cells stained for CD3, CD4, CD8, CD45RA, CD27 and a live/dead dye were sorted on a BD Aria II into four subsets by CD45RA and CD27. Blood was obtained from three healthy volunteers, and the blood from each volunteer was fractionated into CD4 and CD8 T cells and subsequently into four differentiation subsets. Around 130 ml of peripheral blood was taken from each donor, and PBMC were separated by density-gradient centrifugation on Ficoll-Paque PLUS. Sorted cells were lysed in RLT buffer, and RNA was extracted with a Qiagen RNeasy kit and stored at -80°C.

This clonotype was seen a handful of times. What this receptor recognizes is not known. The input lacks base qualities; no much larger clone sits a single base away. CDR1 is given as ENHRY and CDR2 as SYGVKD, both from the germline V gene. From its cysteine to its phenylalanine, the CDR3 spans 16 amino acids. Kept here is only the CDR3 DNA, which spans 48 bases and is read in frame from base 1. Here V drops 5 bases and J drops 0 bases, and the junction holds 8 bases not matched to any gene. The TCR comes from a human donor in good health. The sequenced material came from naive CD4+ T cells from blood. Reading the label with the study, this specimen's cell subset or site is: naive T cells, CD45RA high CD27+. The V and J segments used are TRBV10-3 and TRBJ2-3, with TRBD1 matching 7 junction bases. This receptor has the CDR3 CAISRGQSSSTDTQYF. The DNA reads TGTGCCATCAGTCGGGGACAGTCATCTAGCACAGATACGCAGTATTTT.